The clone carrying this T cell receptor beta chain was recorded a few times. Its target is not known. This record belongs to a study of regulatory T cells in long-lasting Graves disease. Regarding the study as a whole: Accuracy may have been reduced by the small sample size.

To make TCR beta libraries, researchers used iRepertoire HTBI primers and Arm-PCR of CDR3 regions. TCRdb reprocessed the multiplex PCR reads with MiXCR, giving one entry per CDR3 protein. The sample shows over 350,000 distinct CDR3 sequences, 14% to 15% of them seen only once. The time point: newly diagnosed GD, antithyroid drugs for less than 3 months. After RNA was extracted from PBMCs, the TCR library was made from it. Trimming took 1 base from V and 2 from J; bases not matched to a gene: 11. CDR1 and CDR2 (germline): SGDLS, YYNGEE. The CDR3 contains 18 residues. The sample also formed part of further work on T cells in Graves' hyperthyroidism and ophthalmopathy. As that report states: Graves' hyperthyroidism showing no ophthalmopathy progression within 18 months was considered stable. TCR CDR3 regions were first amplified by RT-PCR with HTBI primers.

This TCR was recovered from a woman aged 40 to 49 with Graves disease. This specimen consisted of peripheral blood mononuclear cells (PBMCs), obtained at new diagnosis, from a patient treated with antithyroid drugs. The chain recombines TRBV9 with TRBJ2-2; 7 nucleotides match TRBD1. In DNA, the CDR3 is TGTGCCAGCAGCGTACGGAAACTCGGGACAGAAAACACCGGGGAGCTGTTTTTT. The encoded protein is CASSVRKLGTENTGELFF.